The sequence of this TCR beta chain was determined in a study of cytomegalovirus exposure and HLA in healthy donors. Study at large: Later, an analysis reported that the 100 to 150 validation repertoires had used the same platform as the roughly 680 first-cohort repertoires. Study-wide points: Per published reports, the classifier diagnosed cytomegalovirus status with high specificity and sensitivity. Subsequent analysis revealed that first-cohort TCR clusters tended to co-occur in the 100 to 150 validation repertoires. Cytomegalovirus-associated status was assigned to fewer than 200 TCR beta chains.

The germline V gene has CDR1 MDHEN and CDR2 SYDVKM. V was trimmed by 5 bases and J by 2 bases, leaving 16 bases between them. The length of the CDR3 is 15 residues. With regard to this clone: The antigen is not known.

The repertoire was sequenced with immunoSEQ multiplex PCR; TCRdb's copy has only in-frame clones and lacks some. This sample has around 220,000 clones, with approximately 88% found just once. The specimen was PBMCs. The gene calls are TRBV28 and TRBJ2-7; D may be TRBD2 (5 bases). The sequence was obtained from a young woman in good health and CMV-seropositive. As DNA, the CDR3 is TGTGCCAGCAGTAGGGTGGCTGCCGGGACCTACGAGCAGTACTTC. This translates into CASSRVAAGTYEQYF.